The TCR beta chain described here comes from a study of blood T cell repertoires in COVID-19. The CDR3 is 13 amino acids. CDR1 and CDR2 (germline): SGHTA, FQGNSA. V lost 2 bases and J 10 bases, leaving 11 bases between the germline ends. Original handling: By means of reference gene primer amplification, nucleated cell counts were estimated. Libraries were prepared by immunoSEQ multiplex PCR; TCRdb keeps only in-frame clonotypes and omits some of them. V, J and clone size are those of that table, while D and trimming were read from the DNA. The data contain 70,000 to 80,000 clones, more than 75% of them singletons.

The sequenced sample was peripheral blood. The TCR was taken from a human donor in a cohort sampled during active COVID-19. This chain links TRBV7-2 with TRBJ1-4, with no clear D. The DNA of the CDR3 is TGTGCCAGCAGCTTAAATTCGGGTGTAAAACTGTTTTTT. This codes for CASSLNSGVKLFF.